This TCR beta chain derives from a study of post-analysis software for immune sequencing data. General study findings and limits: The study found TRBV5-6, TRBV5-1 and TRBV20-1 among a few TRBV segments more frequent in patients than controls. Versus controls, multiple sclerosis patients showed significantly lower diversity (normalized Chao1).

Turning to this clonotype: Its antigen is undetermined.

cDNA libraries for TCR beta contained unique molecular identifiers. There were about 1 to 10 million T cells, and approximately 480,000 cDNA molecules came from them. TCRdb used MiXCR to reprocess the PCR reads, holding one entry per CDR3 protein. The top ten hold under 6% of the sample, which has 820,000 or so distinct CDR3 sequences, roughly 50% seen once. The CDR3 contains 15 residues. Trimming shortened V by 1 base and J by 2 bases, and 12 bases separated the two germline ends. Per germline, CDR1 SGHAT and CDR2 FQDESV (reference sequence). The genes are TRBV11-1 and TRBJ2-7; D gene ambiguous. The TCR was taken from a girl aged 5 to 17 with multiple sclerosis. The sequenced sample was blood. The CDR3 region is CASSLEWQPTYEQYF. The CDR3 DNA follows: TGTGCCAGCAGCTTAGAGTGGCAACCAACCTACGAGCAGTACTTC.